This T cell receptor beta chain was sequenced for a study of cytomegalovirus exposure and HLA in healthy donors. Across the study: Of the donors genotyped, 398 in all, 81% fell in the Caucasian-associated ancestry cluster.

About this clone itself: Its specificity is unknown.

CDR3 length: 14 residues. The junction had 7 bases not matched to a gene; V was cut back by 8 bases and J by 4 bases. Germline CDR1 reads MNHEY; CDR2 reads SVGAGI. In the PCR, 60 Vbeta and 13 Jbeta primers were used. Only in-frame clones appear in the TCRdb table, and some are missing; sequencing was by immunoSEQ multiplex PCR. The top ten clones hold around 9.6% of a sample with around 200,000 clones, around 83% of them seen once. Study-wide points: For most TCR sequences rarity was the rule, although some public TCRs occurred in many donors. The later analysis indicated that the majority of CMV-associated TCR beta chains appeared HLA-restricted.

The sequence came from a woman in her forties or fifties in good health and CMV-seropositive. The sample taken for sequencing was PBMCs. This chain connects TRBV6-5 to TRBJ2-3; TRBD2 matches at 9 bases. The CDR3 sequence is CASALAGWPDTQYF. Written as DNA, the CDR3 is TGTGCCAGCGCCCTAGCGGGGTGGCCAGATACGCAGTATTTT.